This T cell receptor (beta chain) came from a study of blood T cell repertoires in COVID-19. Only in-frame clones appear in the TCRdb table, and some are missing; sequencing was by immunoSEQ multiplex PCR. The sample contains 250,000 to 300,000 clones, roughly 90% of which appear only once. Participants spanned ages roughly 18 to 90 years and resided in 20 to 30 US areas. Germline V CDR1 and CDR2: SGDLS, YYNGEE. V lost 3 bases to trimming and J lost 5 bases; unmatched junction nucleotides: 8. The CDR3 sequence is 15 residues long. The chain uses TRBV9 and TRBJ1-1; 9 bases align to TRBD1. The sample comprised PBMCs or T cells enriched from blood (not recorded which). The receptor comes from a man in his forties who had recovered from COVID-19. CDR3 nucleotide sequence: TGTGCCAGCAGCGACGGACAGGGGAGAGGGACTGAAGCTTTCTTT. Its translation: CASSDGQGRGTEAFF.